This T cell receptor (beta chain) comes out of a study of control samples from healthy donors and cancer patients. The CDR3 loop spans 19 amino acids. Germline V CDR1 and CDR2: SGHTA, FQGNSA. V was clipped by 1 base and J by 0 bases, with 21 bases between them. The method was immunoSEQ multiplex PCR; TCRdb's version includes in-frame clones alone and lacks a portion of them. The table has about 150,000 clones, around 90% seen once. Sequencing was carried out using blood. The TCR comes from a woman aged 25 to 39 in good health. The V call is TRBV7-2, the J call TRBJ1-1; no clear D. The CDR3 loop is CASSLVPLHEQAMNTEAFF. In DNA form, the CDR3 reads TGTGCCAGCAGCTTAGTTCCCCTACATGAGCAGGCCATGAACACTGAAGCTTTCTTT.